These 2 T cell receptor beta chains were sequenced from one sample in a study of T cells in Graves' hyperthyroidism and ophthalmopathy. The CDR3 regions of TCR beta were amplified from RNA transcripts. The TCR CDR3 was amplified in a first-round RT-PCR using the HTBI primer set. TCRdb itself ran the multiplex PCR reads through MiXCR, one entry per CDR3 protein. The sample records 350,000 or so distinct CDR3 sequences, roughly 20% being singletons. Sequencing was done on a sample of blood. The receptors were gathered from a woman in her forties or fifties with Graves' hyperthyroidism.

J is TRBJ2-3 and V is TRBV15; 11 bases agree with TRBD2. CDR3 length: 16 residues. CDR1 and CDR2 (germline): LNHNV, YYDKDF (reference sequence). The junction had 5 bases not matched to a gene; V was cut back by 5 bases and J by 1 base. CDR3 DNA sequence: TGTGCCACCAGCGCCGGGGGACTAGCGGGCACAGATACGCAGTATTTT. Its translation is CATSAGGLAGTDTQYF.

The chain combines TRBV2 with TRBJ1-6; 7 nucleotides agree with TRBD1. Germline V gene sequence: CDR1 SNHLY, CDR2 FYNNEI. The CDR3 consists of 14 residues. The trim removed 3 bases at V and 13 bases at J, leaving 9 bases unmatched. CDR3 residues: CASSERGGGRPLHF. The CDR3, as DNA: TGTGCCAGCAGTGAGCGAGGGGGCGGGCGTCCCCTCCACTTT.